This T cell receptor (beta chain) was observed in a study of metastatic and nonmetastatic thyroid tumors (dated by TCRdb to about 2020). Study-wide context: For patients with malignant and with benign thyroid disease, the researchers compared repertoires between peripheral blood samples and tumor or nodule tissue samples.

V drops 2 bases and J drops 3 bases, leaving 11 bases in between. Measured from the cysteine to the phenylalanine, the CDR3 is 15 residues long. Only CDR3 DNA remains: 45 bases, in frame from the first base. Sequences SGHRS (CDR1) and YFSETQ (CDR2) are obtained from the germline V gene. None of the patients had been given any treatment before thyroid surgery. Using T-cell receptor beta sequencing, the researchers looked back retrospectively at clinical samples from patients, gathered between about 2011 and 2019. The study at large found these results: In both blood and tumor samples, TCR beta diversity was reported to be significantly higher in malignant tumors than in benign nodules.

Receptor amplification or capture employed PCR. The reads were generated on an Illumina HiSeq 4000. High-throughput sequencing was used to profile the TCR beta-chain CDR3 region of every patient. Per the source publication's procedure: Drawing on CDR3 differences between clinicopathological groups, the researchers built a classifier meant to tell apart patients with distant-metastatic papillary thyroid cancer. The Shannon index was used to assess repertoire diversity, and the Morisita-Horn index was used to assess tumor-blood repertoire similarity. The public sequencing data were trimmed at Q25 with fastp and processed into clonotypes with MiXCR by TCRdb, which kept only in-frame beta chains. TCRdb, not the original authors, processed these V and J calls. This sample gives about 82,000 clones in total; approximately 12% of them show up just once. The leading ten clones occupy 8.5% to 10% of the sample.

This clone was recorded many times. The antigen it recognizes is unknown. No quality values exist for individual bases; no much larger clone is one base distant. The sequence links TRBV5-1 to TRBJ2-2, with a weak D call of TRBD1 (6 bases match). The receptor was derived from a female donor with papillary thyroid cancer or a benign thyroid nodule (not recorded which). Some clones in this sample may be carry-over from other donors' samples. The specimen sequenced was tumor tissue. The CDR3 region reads CASSLSEGDTGELFF. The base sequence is TGCGCCAGCAGCTTATCAGAGGGGGACACCGGGGAGCTGTTTTTT.